These 24 T cell receptor beta chains came from one sample sequenced in a study of blood T cell repertoires in COVID-19. Only in-frame clones appear in the TCRdb table, and some are missing; sequencing was by immunoSEQ multiplex PCR. The profile shows about 200,000 clones, 86% of them singletons. Sequenced: PBMCs or T cells enriched from blood (not recorded which). The receptors were gathered from a man in his forties or fifties with acute COVID-19.

The V gene is TRBV5-5, the J gene TRBJ2-6; the D gene is possibly TRBD2 (6 bases). The V and J ends lost 4 bases and 1 base respectively, with 15 bases between them. Germline-derived CDR1 and CDR2 are SGHKS and YYEKEE (reference sequence). The CDR3 covers 17 residues. CDR3 nucleotides: TGTGCCAGCAGCCCGGAGGGAAAAGGGTCTGGGGCCAACGTCCTGACTTTC. It specifies CASSPEGKGSGANVLTF. Using reference TRBV5-5 and TRBJ2-6 for the parts outside the CDR3, the full variable domain is DAGVTQSPTHLIKTRGQQVTLRCSPISGHKSVSWYQQVLGQGPQFIFQYYEKEERGRGNFPDRFSARQFPNYSSELNVNALLLGDSALYLCASSPEGKGSGANVLTFGAGSRLTVL.

The chain recombines TRBV27 with TRBJ2-3; D perhaps matches TRBD2 (6 bases). This CDR3 is 12 amino acids long. Trimming took off 8 bases at V and 4 bases at J, with 10 bases between the two ends. Germline CDR1 MNHEY, CDR2 SMNVEV (reference sequence). In DNA, the CDR3 is TGTGCCAGCCGGCGGGGAGCAGATACGCAGTATTTT. Translated: CASRRGADTQYF.

This clone appeared once. V is TRBV27 and J is TRBJ1-1, with 7 positions matching TRBD1. The V gene end was trimmed by 5 bases and the J gene end by 4 bases; junction bases not matched to a gene: 7. The V gene's germline CDR1 is MNHEY and CDR2 SMNVEV (reference sequence). The CDR3 is 14 residues long. The CDR3 spells CASSVQGDGTEAFF. CDR3 in DNA: TGTGCCAGCAGTGTCCAGGGGGACGGCACTGAAGCTTTCTTT.

CDR3 in DNA: TGTGCCAGCAGCCCAAGACAGGGTTTATCCGAGCAGTACTTC. Its protein is CASSPRQGLSEQYF. This chain links TRBV11-1 with TRBJ2-7; 7 nucleotides match TRBD1. J was trimmed by 6 bases and V by 5 bases; bases with no gene match: 10. Germline CDR1 and CDR2: SGHAT and FQDESV (reference sequence). The CDR3 spans 14 residues.

V and J are TRBV5-1 and TRBJ1-1, with TRBD1 identical over 8 bases. This CDR3 contains 13 residues. Unmatched junction bases numbered 3, after V lost 0 bases and J lost 8 bases. The germline V gene has CDR1 SGHRS and CDR2 YFSETQ. The CDR3 here is CASSLAGQEEAFF. CDR3 DNA: TGCGCCAGCAGCTTGGCGGGACAGGAGGAAGCTTTCTTT.

The rearrangement links TRBV19 to TRBJ2-7; 10 nucleotides match TRBD2. The V and J ends lost 5 bases and 6 bases, in that order; junction bases with no gene match: 13. The CDR3 has 16 residues. Germline assignment: CDR1 LNHDA and CDR2 SQIVND (reference sequence). The CDR3 sequence is CASSWNALAGDGEQYF. The CDR3 DNA reads TGTGCCAGTAGTTGGAACGCTCTAGCGGGAGATGGCGAGCAGTACTTC.

This clone showed up just once. The chain uses TRBV5-1 and TRBJ2-7, with 9 bases matching TRBD1. Germline lookup yields CDR1 SGHRS and CDR2 YFSETQ. V lost 5 bases to trimming and J lost 6 bases; unmatched junction nucleotides: 12. The CDR3 extends over 15 amino acids. The CDR3 loop is CASRTFPGQGSEQYF. In nucleotides, the CDR3 is TGCGCCAGCAGAACCTTCCCGGGACAGGGCTCCGAGCAGTACTTC.

This chain connects TRBV2 to TRBJ1-3; D is possibly TRBD1 (5 bases). The CDR3 is 16 residues long. With 3 bases removed from V and 0 bases from J, the gap between germline ends came to 12 bases. Per the germline V gene, CDR1 is SNHLY and CDR2 is FYNNEI. The chain's CDR3 is CASSDTTGGSGNTIYF. As DNA, the CDR3 is TGTGCCAGCAGTGATACTACAGGCGGCTCTGGAAACACCATATATTTT.

This sequence joins TRBV24-1 and TRBJ2-5; 8 bases agree with TRBD2. The V gene end was trimmed by 4 bases and the J gene end by 1 base; junction bases not matched to a gene: 7. The CDR3 loop spans 16 amino acids. Germline CDR1 reads KGHDR; CDR2 reads SFDVKD. CDR3 DNA sequence: TGTGCCACCAGTGAGTCCAGCGGGAGCCTCCAAGAGACCCAGTACTTC. It is translated as CATSESSGSLQETQYF.

V and J are TRBV5-5 and TRBJ1-1; 8 nucleotides agree with TRBD1. The germline V gene encodes CDR1 SGHKS and CDR2 YYEKEE (reference sequence). V was clipped by 4 bases and J by 5 bases; unmatched bases: 16. The CDR3 is 17 amino acids. The CDR3 sequence: CASSPLPTGEVGTEAFF. The DNA of the CDR3 is TGTGCCAGCAGCCCTTTGCCGACAGGGGAAGTAGGGACTGAAGCTTTCTTT. The variable domain in full, completed from reference TRBV5-5 and TRBJ1-1, reads DAGVTQSPTHLIKTRGQQVTLRCSPISGHKSVSWYQQVLGQGPQFIFQYYEKEERGRGNFPDRFSARQFPNYSSELNVNALLLGDSALYLCASSPLPTGEVGTEAFFGQGTRLTVV.

The rearrangement links TRBV5-1 to TRBJ2-2; 10 bases match TRBD2. CDR1 SGHRS and CDR2 YFSETQ come from the germline V gene. Trimming took 0 bases from V and 8 from J; bases not matched to a gene: 7. CDR3 size: 16 residues. Here the CDR3 reads CASSLGGTSDLGELFF. The CDR3 nucleotides are TGCGCCAGCAGCTTGGGAGGGACTAGCGATCTTGGGGAGCTGTTTTTT.

This clone was detected many times. For the CDR3, the DNA is TGTGCCAGCAGCTTAAACTTTGGGACTGGCTACGAGCAGTACTTC. As protein: CASSLNFGTGYEQYF. The chain employs TRBV11-2 and TRBJ2-7, with D possibly TRBD2 on 6 matching bases. CDR1 is SGHAT, CDR2 FQNNGV, per germline. The length of the CDR3 is 15 residues. The V end was cut by 2 bases, the J end by 3 bases, with 14 bases between. Based on the CDR3 plus reference TRBV11-2 and TRBJ2-7, the full variable domain is EAGVAQSPRYKIIEKRQSVAFWCNPISGHATLYWYQQILGQGPKLLIQFQNNGVVDDSQLPKDRFSAERLKGVDSTLKIQPAKLEDSAVYLCASSLNFGTGYEQYFGPGTRLTVT.

CDR3 residues: CASSQSPLAGHSYEQYF. The CDR3, as DNA: TGCGCCAGCAGTCAATCTCCCCTAGCGGGTCACTCCTACGAGCAGTACTTC. V is TRBV23-1 and J is TRBJ2-7, with TRBD2 matching over 8 bases. TRBV23-1 is an ORF, and what it does is uncertain. The CDR3 contains 17 residues. The trim removed 0 bases at V and 0 bases at J, leaving 7 bases unmatched.

This chain joins TRBV9 and TRBJ2-7, with TRBD1 identical over 9 bases. CDR1 is SGDLS and CDR2 is YYNGEE in the germline V gene. V was clipped by 7 bases and J by 2 bases; unmatched bases: 4. The CDR3 is made up of 13 amino acids. In DNA, the CDR3 is TGTGCCAGCGGGGGGGACAGGGCCTACGAGCAGTACTTC. Translation gives CASGGDRAYEQYF.

J is TRBJ1-2 and V is TRBV5-1, with TRBD1 matching over 7 bases. The CDR3 loop spans 15 amino acids. The V gene's germline CDR1 is SGHRS and CDR2 YFSETQ. Germline trimming cut 5 bases from V and 4 bases from J; bases unmatched to any gene: 11. The CDR3 DNA follows: TGCGCCAGCAGTTTTGATGGGACAGCAGGCTATGGCTACACCTTC. This gives the protein CASSFDGTAGYGYTF.

This clone was counted a few times. The chain employs TRBV19 and TRBJ2-3; 8 bases are a match to TRBD2. This CDR3 comprises 16 residues. Germline CDR1 is LNHDA and CDR2 is SQIVND (reference sequence). The V segment lost 5 bases and the J segment 3 bases; nucleotides outside the gene matches: 10. The DNA for the CDR3 is TGTGCCAGTAGTCCCCCAGCGGGAGAGGGGACAGATACGCAGTATTTT. This codes for CASSPPAGEGTDTQYF.

The V gene is TRBV27, the J gene TRBJ1-5, with 8 bases identical to TRBD1. Looked up from germline, CDR1 is MNHEY and CDR2 is SMNVEV (reference sequence). CDR3 length equals 14 residues. V lost 3 bases to trimming and J lost 4 bases; unmatched junction nucleotides: 2. The CDR3 is CASSLRQGNQPQHF. The DNA of the CDR3 is TGTGCCAGCAGTTTGAGACAGGGGAATCAGCCCCAGCATTTT.

This sequence joins TRBV10-3 and TRBJ1-5; the D gene is possibly TRBD1 (6 bases). Germline CDR1 is ENHRY and CDR2 is SYGVKD. V was cut by 4 bases and J by 3 bases, with 7 bases left in between. The CDR3 is made up of 13 amino acids. CDR3 nucleotide sequence: TGTGCCATCAGTGGACAGGACAATCAGCCCCAGCATTTT. Translating gives CAISGQDNQPQHF.

This clone occurred once. The rearrangement joins TRBV19 to TRBJ1-5; 10 nucleotides align to TRBD1. CDR3 length equals 15 residues. The ends lost 5 bases at V and 7 bases at J; junction bases unmatched: 8. Germline values: CDR1 LNHDA, CDR2 SQIVND (reference sequence). The CDR3 loop reads CASSVQTGGRQPQHF. CDR3 sequence (DNA): TGTGCCAGTAGTGTCCAGACAGGGGGCAGGCAGCCCCAGCATTTT.

The chain combines TRBV7-2 with TRBJ2-1, with D perhaps TRBD2 (6 bases). There are 16 residues in the CDR3. V was cut by 1 base and J by 2 bases, with 12 bases left in between. Germline values: CDR1 SGHTA, CDR2 FQGNSA. CDR3 in DNA: TGTGCCAGCAGCTTAGGGGCGACTAGGACCTACAATGAGCAGTTCTTC. This gives the protein CASSLGATRTYNEQFF.

This chain joins TRBV28 and TRBJ1-3; D gene uncertain. The CDR3 has 15 amino acids. CDR1 and CDR2 (germline): MDHEN, SYDVKM. Trimming stripped 1 base from V and 2 bases from J, with 9 bases between. CDR3 DNA: TGTGCCAGCAGTTTATCAGCGAGGGCTGGAAACACCATATATTTT. Translation: CASSLSARAGNTIYF.

The chain couples TRBV27 to TRBJ2-7; TRBD2 matches at 11 bases. The CDR3 is 18 residues long. The trim removed 5 bases at V and 2 bases at J, leaving 14 bases unmatched. Germline CDR1 reads MNHEY; CDR2 reads SMNVEV (reference sequence). The CDR3 is CASSTSTSGVPQTYEQYF. Written as DNA, the CDR3 is TGTGCCAGCAGTACCTCGACTAGCGGGGTTCCTCAAACCTACGAGCAGTACTTC.

The V and J genes are TRBV6-5 and TRBJ1-1; possibly TRBD1 for D (6 bases). V was shortened by 7 bases and J by 5 bases, with 20 bases between the two germline ends. The CDR3 is made up of 15 amino acids. CDR1 and CDR2 (germline): MNHEY, SVGAGI. For the CDR3, the DNA is TGTGCCAGCATCCCCGCCGGGGGGCAGGGGACTGAAGCTTTCTTT. Translated, it gives CASIPAGGQGTEAFF.

This chain connects TRBV6-2 or TRBV6-3 to TRBJ1-1; 7 positions match TRBD1. Germline V gene sequence: CDR1 MNHEY, CDR2 SVGEGT. The CDR3 consists of 17 residues. The trim removed 4 bases at V and 0 bases at J, leaving 11 bases unmatched. This chain's CDR3 is CASSWPIEGAMNTEAFF. In DNA form, the CDR3 reads TGTGCCAGCAGTTGGCCTATTGAGGGGGCCATGAACACTGAAGCTTTCTTT.